Listed below are T cell receptor beta chains from one sample, sequenced in a study of chemoradiotherapy in HPV16-positive cancers. Libraries were prepared by immunoSEQ multiplex PCR; TCRdb keeps only in-frame clonotypes and omits some of them. The sample lists under 50,000 clones; more than 75% were seen once. The source material was blood, sampled from a patient who underwent chemoradiotherapy. Receptors originate from a human donor with HPV-associated anogenital cancer. The CDR3 runs from the conserved cysteine through the conserved F or W. Fields, in order: CDR3 length, D gene, clone size, V gene, J gene, CDR3 DNA, CDR3 protein. A D gene is named only where the DNA matches it firmly. Size is omitted from some rows. Given values are once, few, many or a class for expanded clones.

17	TRBD2	.	TRBV5-4	TRBJ2-5	TGTGCCAGCAGCTTGGATCCTAGCGGGGGAGCACAAGAGACCCAGTACTTC	CASSLDPSGGAQETQYF
14	TRBD1	.	TRBV18	TRBJ2-3	TGTGCCAGCTCACCAGGACAGGGGGTGGATACGCAGTATTTT	CASSPGQGVDTQYF
14	TRBD1	.	TRBV7-9	TRBJ2-7	TGTGCCAGCAGCCCACGACAGGGGGCCTACGAGCAGTACTTC	CASSPRQGAYEQYF
16	.	.	TRBV4-1	TRBJ2-3	TGCGCCAGCAGCCGCCCTTCGGGAAGGGGGAAGGATACGCAGTATTTT	CASSRPSGRGKDTQYF
16	TRBD1	.	TRBV4-1	TRBJ1-6	TGCGCCAGCAGCCAAGCCTGGGCCAGGGGGCCATTACCCCTCCACTTT	CASSQAWARGPLPLHF
13	.	.	TRBV7-8	TRBJ1-1	TGTGCCAGCAGCCGCCTGGCAGTGGGGCCGGCTTTCTTT	CASSRLAVGPAFF
15	.	.	TRBV5-1	TRBJ2-5	TGCGCCAGCAGCTTGGGTCCGACCCCACAAGAGACCCAGTACTTC	CASSLGPTPQETQYF
12	.	once	TRBV9	TRBJ2-2	TGTGCCAGCAGCGGAAACACCGGGGAGCTGTTTTTT	CASSGNTGELFF
15	.	few	TRBV5-1	TRBJ1-1	TGCGCCAGCAGCTTGGAAACCCATCCGAACACTGAAGCTTTCTTT	CASSLETHPNTEAFF
15	.	.	TRBV6-5	TRBJ2-3	TGTGCCAGCACTCAACTAGCTTCTAGCACAGATACGCAGTATTTT	CASTQLASSTDTQYF
15	.	.	TRBV4-2	TRBJ2-3	TGTGCCAGCAGCCAAACCGGGGGTAACACAGATACGCAGTATTTT	CASSQTGGNTDTQYF
17	.	.	TRBV4-2	TRBJ1-6	TGTGCCAGCAGCCAAGATATTTTTGGGGGGGATCCTATCACCCTCCACTTT	CASSQDIFGGDPITLHF
18	TRBD2	.	TRBV15	TRBJ2-2	TGTGCCACCAGCGGAGTGGGCGGTCTAGCGGGGGGGCCCGGGGAGCTGTTTTTT	CATSGVGGLAGGPGELFF
18	TRBD2	.	TRBV11-2	TRBJ2-5	TGTGCCAGCAGCTTAGCGACCATGAGCCGGGGGGGCTGGGAGACCCAGTACTTC	CASSLATMSRGGWETQYF
13	TRBD1	.	TRBV6-1	TRBJ2-3	TGTGCCAGCAGGGGACAGGGCACAGATACGCAGTATTTT	CASRGQGTDTQYF
13	.	few	TRBV4-3	TRBJ2-7	TGCGCCAGCAGCCAAGAGAGAAAGAAGGAGCAGTACTTC	CASSQERKKEQYF
12	TRBD1	.	TRBV10-3	TRBJ2-7	TGTGCCATCAGTTGGACAGGGGACGAGCAGTACTTC	CAISWTGDEQYF
15	.	.	TRBV9	TRBJ1-1	TGTGCCAGCAGCGTCTCGGCAGAATGGAGCACTGAAGCTTTCTTT	CASSVSAEWSTEAFF